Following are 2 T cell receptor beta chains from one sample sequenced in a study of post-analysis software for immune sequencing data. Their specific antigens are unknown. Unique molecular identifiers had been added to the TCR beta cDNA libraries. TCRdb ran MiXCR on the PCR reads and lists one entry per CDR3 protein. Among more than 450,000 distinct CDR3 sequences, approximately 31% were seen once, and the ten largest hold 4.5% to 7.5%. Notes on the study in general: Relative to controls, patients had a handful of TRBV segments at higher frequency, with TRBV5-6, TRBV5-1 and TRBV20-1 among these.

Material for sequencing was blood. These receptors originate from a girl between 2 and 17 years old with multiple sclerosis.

The CDR3 sequence is CASSEGQNTGYTF. The CDR3 DNA is TGCGCCAGCAGCGAGGGACAGAATACTGGCTACACCTTC. The chain is built from TRBV5-1 and TRBJ1-2; 7 bases fit TRBD1. The germline V gene has CDR1 SGHRS and CDR2 YFSETQ. Trimming at V came to 4 bases and at J to 7 bases, leaving 7 bases not matched to a gene. This CDR3 is built from 13 residues.

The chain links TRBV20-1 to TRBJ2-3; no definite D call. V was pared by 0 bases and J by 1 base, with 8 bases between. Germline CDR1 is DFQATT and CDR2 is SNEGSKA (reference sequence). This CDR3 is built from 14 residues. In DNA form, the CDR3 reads TGCAGTGCTAGAGATGAAAGGGGCACAGATACGCAGTATTTT. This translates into CSARDERGTDTQYF.